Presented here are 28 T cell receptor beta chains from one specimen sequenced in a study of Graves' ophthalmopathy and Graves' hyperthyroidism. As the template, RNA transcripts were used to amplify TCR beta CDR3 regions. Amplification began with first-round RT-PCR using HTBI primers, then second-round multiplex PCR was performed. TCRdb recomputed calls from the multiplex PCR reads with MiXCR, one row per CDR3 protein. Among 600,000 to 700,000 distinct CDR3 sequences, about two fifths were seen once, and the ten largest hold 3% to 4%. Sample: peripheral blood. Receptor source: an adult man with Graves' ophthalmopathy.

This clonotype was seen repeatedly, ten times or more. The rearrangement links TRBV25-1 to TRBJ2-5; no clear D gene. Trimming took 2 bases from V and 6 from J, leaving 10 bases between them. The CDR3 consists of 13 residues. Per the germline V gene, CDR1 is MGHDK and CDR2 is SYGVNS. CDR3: CASSEVQKKTQYF. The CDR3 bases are TGTGCCAGCAGTGAAGTGCAGAAGAAGACCCAGTACTTC.

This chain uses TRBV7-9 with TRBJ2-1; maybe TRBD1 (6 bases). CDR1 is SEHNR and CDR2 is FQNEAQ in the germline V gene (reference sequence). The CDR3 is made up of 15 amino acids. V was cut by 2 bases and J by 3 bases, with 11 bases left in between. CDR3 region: CASSLRQENYNEQFF. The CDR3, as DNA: TGTGCCAGCAGCTTACGACAGGAAAACTACAATGAGCAGTTCTTC.

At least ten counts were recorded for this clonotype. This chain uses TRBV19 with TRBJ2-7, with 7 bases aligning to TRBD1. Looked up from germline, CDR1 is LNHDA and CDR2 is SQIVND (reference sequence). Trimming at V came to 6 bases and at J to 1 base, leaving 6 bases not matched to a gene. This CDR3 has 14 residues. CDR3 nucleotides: TGTGCCAGTAGCCGGGACAGCTATTCCTACGAGCAGTACTTC. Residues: CASSRDSYSYEQYF.

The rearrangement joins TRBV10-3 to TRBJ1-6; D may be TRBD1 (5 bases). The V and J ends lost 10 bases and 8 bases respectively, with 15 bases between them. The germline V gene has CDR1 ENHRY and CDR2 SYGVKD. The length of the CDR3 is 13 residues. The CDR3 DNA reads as TGTGCCACCAAAGAGGGGACGCATTCACCCCTCCACTTT. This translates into CATKEGTHSPLHF.

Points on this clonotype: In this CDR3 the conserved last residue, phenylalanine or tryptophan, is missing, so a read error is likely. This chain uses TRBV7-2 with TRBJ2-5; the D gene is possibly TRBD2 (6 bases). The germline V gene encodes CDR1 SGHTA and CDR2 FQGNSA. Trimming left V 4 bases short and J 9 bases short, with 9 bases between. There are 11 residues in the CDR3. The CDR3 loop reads CASSSPGAQYV. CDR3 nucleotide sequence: TGTGCCAGCAGCTCGCCGGGGGCCCAGTACGTC.

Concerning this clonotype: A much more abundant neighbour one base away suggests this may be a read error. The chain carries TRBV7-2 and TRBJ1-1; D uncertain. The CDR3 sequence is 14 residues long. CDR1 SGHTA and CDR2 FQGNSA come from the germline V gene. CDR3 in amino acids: CAGSLYPGNTEAFF. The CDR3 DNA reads TGTGCCGGCAGCTTATATCCAGGGAACACTGAAGCTTTCTTT.

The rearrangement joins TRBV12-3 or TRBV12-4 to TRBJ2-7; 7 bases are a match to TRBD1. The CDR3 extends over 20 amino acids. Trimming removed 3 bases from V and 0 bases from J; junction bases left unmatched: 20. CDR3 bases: TGTGCCAGCAGTTTTAGGGTGGGAAGACAGGGTTTTTCAAGCTCCTACGAGCAGTACTTC. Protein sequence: CASSFRVGRQGFSSSYEQYF.

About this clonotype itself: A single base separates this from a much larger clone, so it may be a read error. The CDR3 DNA sequence: TGTGCCAGCAGCTTGACGGTAACCCAAGAGACCCAGTGCTTC. Protein product: CASSLTVTQETQCF. The chain links TRBV24-1 to TRBJ2-5, with D uncertain. This CDR3 spans 14 amino acids. Looked up from germline, CDR1 is KGHDR and CDR2 is SFDVKD.

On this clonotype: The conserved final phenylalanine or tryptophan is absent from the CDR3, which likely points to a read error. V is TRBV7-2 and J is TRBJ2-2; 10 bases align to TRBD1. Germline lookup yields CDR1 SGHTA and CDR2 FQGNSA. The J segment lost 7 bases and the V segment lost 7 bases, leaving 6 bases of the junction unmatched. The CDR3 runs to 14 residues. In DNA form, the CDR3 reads TGTGCCAGCACCGGGACAGGGGTTCTCGGGGAGCTGTTTCTT. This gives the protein CASTGTGVLGELFL.

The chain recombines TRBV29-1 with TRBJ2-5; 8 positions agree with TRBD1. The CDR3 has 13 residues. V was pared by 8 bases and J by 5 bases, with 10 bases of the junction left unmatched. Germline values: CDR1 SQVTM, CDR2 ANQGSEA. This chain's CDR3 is CSRGRTGLETQYF. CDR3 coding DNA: TGCAGCAGGGGAAGGACAGGGTTGGAGACCCAGTACTTC.

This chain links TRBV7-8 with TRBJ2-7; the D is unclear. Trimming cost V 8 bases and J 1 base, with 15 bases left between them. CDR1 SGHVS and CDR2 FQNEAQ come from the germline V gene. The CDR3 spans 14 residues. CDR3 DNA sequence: TGTGCCAGCCAAGAACCAGTAGGTTCCTACGAGCAGTACTTC. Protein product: CASQEPVGSYEQYF.

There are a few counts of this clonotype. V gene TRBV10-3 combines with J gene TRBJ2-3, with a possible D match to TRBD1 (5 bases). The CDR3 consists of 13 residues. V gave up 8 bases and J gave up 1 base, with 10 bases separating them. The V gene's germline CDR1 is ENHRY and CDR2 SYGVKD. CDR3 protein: CAIGASRTDTQYF. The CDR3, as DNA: TGTGCCATCGGGGCATCGCGCACAGATACGCAGTATTTT.

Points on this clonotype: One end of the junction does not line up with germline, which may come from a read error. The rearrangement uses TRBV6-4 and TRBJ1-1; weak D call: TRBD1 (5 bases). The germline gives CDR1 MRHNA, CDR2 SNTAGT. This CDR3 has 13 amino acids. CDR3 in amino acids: CASSYSRVAEAFF. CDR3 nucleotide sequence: TGTGCCAGCAGTTACTCCAGGGTGGCTGAAGCTTTCTTT.

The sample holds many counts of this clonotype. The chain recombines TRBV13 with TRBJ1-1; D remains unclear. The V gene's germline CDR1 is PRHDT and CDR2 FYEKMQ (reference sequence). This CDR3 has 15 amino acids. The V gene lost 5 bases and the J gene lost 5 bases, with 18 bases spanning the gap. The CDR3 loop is CASSPQTVPRTEAFF. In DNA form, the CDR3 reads TGTGCCAGCAGCCCACAAACAGTCCCTCGGACTGAAGCTTTCTTT.

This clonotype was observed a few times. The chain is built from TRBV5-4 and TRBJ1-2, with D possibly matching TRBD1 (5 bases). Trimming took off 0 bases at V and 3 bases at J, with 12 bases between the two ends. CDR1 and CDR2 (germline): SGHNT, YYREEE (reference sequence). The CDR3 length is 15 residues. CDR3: CASSLAAGSDYGYTF. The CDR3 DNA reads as TGTGCCAGCAGCTTGGCGGCAGGGTCAGACTATGGCTACACCTTC.

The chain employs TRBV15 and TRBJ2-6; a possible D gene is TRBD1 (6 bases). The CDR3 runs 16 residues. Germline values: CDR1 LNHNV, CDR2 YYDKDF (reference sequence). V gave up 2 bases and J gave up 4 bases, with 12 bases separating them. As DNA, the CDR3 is TGTGCCACCAGCAGACCCCAGGGGTTAGGGGCCAACGTCCTGACTTTC. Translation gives CATSRPQGLGANVLTF.

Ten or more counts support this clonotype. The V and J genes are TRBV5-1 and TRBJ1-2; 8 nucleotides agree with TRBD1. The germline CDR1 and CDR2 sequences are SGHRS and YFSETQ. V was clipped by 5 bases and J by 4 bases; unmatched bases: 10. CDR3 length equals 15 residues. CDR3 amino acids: CASRPAGTGTYGYTF. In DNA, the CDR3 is TGCGCCAGCAGACCAGCCGGGACAGGAACCTATGGCTACACCTTC.

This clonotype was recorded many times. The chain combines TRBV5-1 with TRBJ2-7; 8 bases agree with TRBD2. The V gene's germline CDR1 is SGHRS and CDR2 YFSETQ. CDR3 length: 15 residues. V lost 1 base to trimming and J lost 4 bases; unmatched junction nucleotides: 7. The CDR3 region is CASSLTSGALYEQYF. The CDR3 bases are TGCGCCAGCAGCTTGACTAGCGGAGCGCTATACGAGCAGTACTTC.

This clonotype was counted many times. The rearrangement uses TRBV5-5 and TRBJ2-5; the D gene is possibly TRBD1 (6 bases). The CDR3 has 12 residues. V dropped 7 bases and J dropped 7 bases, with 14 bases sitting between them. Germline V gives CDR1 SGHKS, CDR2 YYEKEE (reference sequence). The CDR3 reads CASQGPQGTQYF. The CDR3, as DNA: TGTGCCAGCCAGGGGCCACAGGGGACCCAGTACTTC.

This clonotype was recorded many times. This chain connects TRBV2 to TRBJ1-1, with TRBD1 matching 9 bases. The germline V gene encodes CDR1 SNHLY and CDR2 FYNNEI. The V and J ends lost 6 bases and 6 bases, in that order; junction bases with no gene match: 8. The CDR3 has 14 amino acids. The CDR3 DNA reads TGTGCCAGCAGCGGACAGGGGATAATCTCTGAAGCTTTCTTT. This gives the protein CASSGQGIISEAFF. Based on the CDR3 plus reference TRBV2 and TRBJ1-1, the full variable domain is EPEVTQTPSHQVTQMGQEVILRCVPISNHLYFYWYRQILGQKVEFLVSFYNNEISEKSEIFDDQFSVERPDGSNFTLKIRSTKLEDSAMYFCASSGQGIISEAFFGQGTRLTVV.

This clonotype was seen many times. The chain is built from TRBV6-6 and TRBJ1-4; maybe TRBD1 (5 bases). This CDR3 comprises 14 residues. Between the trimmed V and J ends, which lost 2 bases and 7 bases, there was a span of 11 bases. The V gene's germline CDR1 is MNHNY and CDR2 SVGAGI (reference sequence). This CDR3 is CASSYGAGTEKLFF. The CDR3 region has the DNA TGTGCCAGCAGTTACGGGGCAGGGACTGAAAAACTGTTTTTT.

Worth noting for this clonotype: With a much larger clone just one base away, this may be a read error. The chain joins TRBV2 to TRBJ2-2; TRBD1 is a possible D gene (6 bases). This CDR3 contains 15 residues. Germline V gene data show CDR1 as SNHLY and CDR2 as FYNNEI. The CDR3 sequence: CASREAGVRTGELLF. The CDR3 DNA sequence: TGTGCCAGCAGGGAGGCAGGGGTGAGAACCGGGGAGCTGCTTTTT.

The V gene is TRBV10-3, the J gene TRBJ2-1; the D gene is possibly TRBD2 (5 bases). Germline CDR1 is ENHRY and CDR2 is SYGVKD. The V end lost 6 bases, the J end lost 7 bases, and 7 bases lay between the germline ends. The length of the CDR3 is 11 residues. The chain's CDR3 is CAIRRANEQFF. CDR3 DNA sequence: TGTGCCATCAGGAGGGCGAATGAGCAGTTCTTC.

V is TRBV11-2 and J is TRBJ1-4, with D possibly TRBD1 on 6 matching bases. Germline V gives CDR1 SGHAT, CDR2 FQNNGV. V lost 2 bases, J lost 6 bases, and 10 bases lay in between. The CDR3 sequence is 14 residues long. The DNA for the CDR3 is TGTGCCAGCAGCTTAAGAGGGGGGGATGAAAAACTGTTTTTT. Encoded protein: CASSLRGGDEKLFF.

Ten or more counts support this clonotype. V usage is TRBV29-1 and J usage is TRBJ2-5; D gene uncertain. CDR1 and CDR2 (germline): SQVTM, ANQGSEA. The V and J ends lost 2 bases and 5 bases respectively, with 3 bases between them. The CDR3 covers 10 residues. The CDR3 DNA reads TGCAGCGTTGAATGGGAGACCCAGTACTTC. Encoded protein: CSVEWETQYF.

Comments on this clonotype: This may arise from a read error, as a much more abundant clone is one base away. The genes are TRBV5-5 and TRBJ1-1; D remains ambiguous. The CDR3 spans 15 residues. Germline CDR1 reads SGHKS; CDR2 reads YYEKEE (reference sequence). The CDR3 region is CASSSQDPRGTEAFF. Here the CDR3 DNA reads TGCGCCAGCAGCTCCCAGGACCCTCGGGGCACTGAAGCTTTCTTT. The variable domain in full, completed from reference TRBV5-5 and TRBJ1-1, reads DAGVTQSPTHLIKTRGQQVTLRCSPISGHKSVSWYQQVLGQGPQFIFQYYEKEERGRGNFPDRFSARQFPNYSSELNVNALLLGDSALYLCASSSQDPRGTEAFFGQGTRLTVV.

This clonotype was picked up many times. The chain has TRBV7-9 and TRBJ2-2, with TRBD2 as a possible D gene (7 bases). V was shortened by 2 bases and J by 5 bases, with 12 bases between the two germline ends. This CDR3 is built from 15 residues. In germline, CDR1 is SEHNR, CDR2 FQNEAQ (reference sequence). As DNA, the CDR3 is TGTGCCAGCAGCTTACGGGGGGCGCGGACCGGGGAGCTGTTTTTT. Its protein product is CASSLRGARTGELFF.

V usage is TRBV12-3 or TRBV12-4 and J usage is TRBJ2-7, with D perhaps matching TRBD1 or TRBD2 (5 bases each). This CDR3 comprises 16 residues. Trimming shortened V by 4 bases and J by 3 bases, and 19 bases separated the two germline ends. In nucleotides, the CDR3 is TGTGCCAGCAGTTCCGCCAACCGGGACCGAGACTACGAGCAGTACTTC. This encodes CASSSANRDRDYEQYF.